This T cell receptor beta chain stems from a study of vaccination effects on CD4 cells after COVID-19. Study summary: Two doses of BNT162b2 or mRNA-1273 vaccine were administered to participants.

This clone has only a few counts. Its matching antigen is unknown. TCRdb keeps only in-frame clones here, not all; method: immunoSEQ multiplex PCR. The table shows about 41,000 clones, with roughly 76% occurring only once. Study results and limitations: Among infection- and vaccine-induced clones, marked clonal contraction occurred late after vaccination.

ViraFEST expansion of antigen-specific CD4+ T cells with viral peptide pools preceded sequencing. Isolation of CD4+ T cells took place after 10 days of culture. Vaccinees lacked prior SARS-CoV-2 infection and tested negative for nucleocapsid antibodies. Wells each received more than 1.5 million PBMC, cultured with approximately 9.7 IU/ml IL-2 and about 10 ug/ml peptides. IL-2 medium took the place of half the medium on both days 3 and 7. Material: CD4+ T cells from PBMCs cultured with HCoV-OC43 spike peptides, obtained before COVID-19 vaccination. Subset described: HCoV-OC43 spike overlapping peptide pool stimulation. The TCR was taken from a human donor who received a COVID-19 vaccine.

The CDR3 DNA reads TGTGCCAGTGCCGAGCGGGGCACAGATACGCAGTATTTT. Amino acids: CASAERGTDTQYF. The rearrangement joins TRBV19 to TRBJ2-3, with D possibly TRBD2 on 6 matching bases. The CDR3 is 13 amino acids. In germline, CDR1 is LNHDA, CDR2 SQIVND (reference sequence). V gave up 8 bases and J gave up 1 base, with 10 bases separating them.